Below, one T cell receptor beta chain is given with its context. Using constant-segment primers, 5'RACE produced TCR alpha and TCR beta cDNA libraries carrying sample barcodes and UMIs. TCRdb fed the 5' RACE reads into MiXCR, producing one record per CDR3 protein. Among 190,000 or so distinct CDR3 sequences listed, around 27% were seen once. This entry comes from a study of T-cell memory formation after mild COVID-19. The CDR3 consists of 18 residues. V lost 0 bases and J 5 bases, leaving 20 bases between the germline ends. Germline V CDR1 and CDR2: LNHNV, YYDKDF (reference sequence). The chain uses TRBV15 and TRBJ2-1; D may be TRBD2 (6 bases). The receptor's source is an adult woman who had mild COVID-19 (a few samples of this study predate the infection). Cell type and time point are not known. The sequenced material came from PBMCs or a T cell subset sorted from them (not recorded which). The CDR3 protein is CATSRDPEAIAAHNEQFF. In DNA form, the CDR3 reads TGTGCCACCAGCAGAGATCCCGAGGCTATAGCGGCTCACAATGAGCAGTTCTTC.